The entry below describes one TCR beta chain. The sample belongs to a study of molecular identifiers for immune sequencing clone quantification. This CDR3 contains 17 residues. Per the germline V gene, CDR1 is PRHDT and CDR2 is FYEKMQ (reference sequence). Losses at the gene ends were 4 bases for V and 4 bases for J; bases not matched to a gene: 12. TCRdb itself ran the PCR reads through MiXCR, one entry per CDR3 protein. The table shows under 600,000 distinct CDR3 sequences, with around 23% occurring only once. This chain connects TRBV13 to TRBJ2-4; 8 nucleotides match TRBD1. Sequenced sample: naive CD8+ T cells from blood, with Jurkat cell RNA spiked in. This sample's subset: FACS-sorted CD8+CD4-CCR7+CD45RA+ naive T cells. The clonotype originates from a human donor in good health. Some libraries in this study had Jurkat cell RNA spiked in. The chain's CDR3 is CASSSDRGGSEKNIQYF. The CDR3 DNA is TGTGCCAGCAGCTCCGACAGGGGAGGCTCAGAAAAAAACATTCAGTACTTC.